This TCR beta chain was obtained from a study of blood T cell repertoires in COVID-19. Libraries were prepared by immunoSEQ multiplex PCR; TCRdb keeps only in-frame clonotypes and omits some of them. The table records hundreds of thousands of clones, roughly 89% of them present only once. The CDR3 is 17 amino acids. V dropped 1 base and J dropped 7 bases, with 23 bases sitting between them. CDR1 and CDR2 from the germline V gene are SGHVS and FQNEAQ. The chain couples TRBV7-8 to TRBJ2-7; a possible D gene is TRBD2 (7 bases). This receptor was obtained from a man between 18 and 29 years old with COVID-19, enrolled during active disease. The sequenced material came from peripheral blood. The CDR3 DNA reads as TGTGCCAGCAGCTTAGGGGAAGGTTCAGGAGGGAGGGGGGAGCAGTACTTC. It translates to CASSLGEGSGGRGEQYF.